A selection of T cell receptor beta chains follows, all from one sample in a study of blood T cells in healthy people across ages. TCRdb ran MiXCR on the 5' RACE reads and lists one entry per CDR3 protein. The sample lists approximately 820,000 distinct CDR3 sequences, around two fifths occurring once. The sequencing sample was made of blood. The receptor source for this set is a man aged 55 to 70 in good health. Each CDR3 is given with its conserved first and last residue. D genes are given only for firm matches. Clone size is stated in some rows and not others, as once, few, many or a class when expanded.

abundance: .
v_gene: TRBV6-5
j_gene: TRBJ2-2
d_gene: .
CDR3aa: CASSYVGQPNTGELFF
CDR3nt: TGTGCCAGCAGTTATGTTGGACAACCGAACACCGGGGAGCTGTTTTTT

abundance: .
v_gene: TRBV29-1
j_gene: TRBJ2-5
d_gene: TRBD1
CDR3aa: CSVAGTGRETQYF
CDR3nt: TGCAGCGTTGCCGGGACAGGGAGAGAGACCCAGTACTTC

abundance: few
v_gene: TRBV6-1
j_gene: TRBJ2-5
d_gene: .
CDR3aa: CASSEWGPKETQYF
CDR3nt: TGTGCCAGCAGTGAATGGGGCCCAAAAGAGACCCAGTACTTC

abundance: few
v_gene: TRBV7-2
j_gene: TRBJ1-2
d_gene: TRBD1
CDR3aa: CASSLGVGTAYGYTF
CDR3nt: TGTGCCAGCAGCTTAGGAGTAGGGACAGCCTATGGCTACACCTTC

abundance: .
v_gene: TRBV15
j_gene: TRBJ2-1
d_gene: TRBD2
CDR3aa: CATSRDPLASGYNEQFF
CDR3nt: TGTGCCACCAGCAGAGATCCCCTTGCTAGCGGCTACAATGAGCAGTTCTTC

abundance: few
v_gene: TRBV20-1
j_gene: TRBJ1-5
d_gene: .
CDR3aa: CSARPSPGKNQPQHF
CDR3nt: TGCAGTGCTAGGCCTTCCCCAGGGAAAAATCAGCCCCAGCATTTT

abundance: few
v_gene: TRBV14
j_gene: TRBJ1-2
d_gene: TRBD1
CDR3aa: CASSYGTARSYGYTF
CDR3nt: TGTGCCAGCAGCTACGGGACAGCTAGGAGCTATGGCTACACCTTC

abundance: .
v_gene: TRBV2
j_gene: TRBJ1-2
d_gene: TRBD1
CDR3aa: CASSEGRGHYGYTF
CDR3nt: TGTGCCAGCAGTGAGGGCAGGGGGCACTATGGCTACACCTTC

abundance: .
v_gene: TRBV27
j_gene: TRBJ2-3
d_gene: .
CDR3aa: CASSIPPRTDTQYF
CDR3nt: TGTGCCAGCAGTATCCCACCACGCACAGATACGCAGTATTTT

abundance: .
v_gene: TRBV7-2
j_gene: TRBJ2-3
d_gene: .
CDR3aa: CASSLPTKSTDTQYF
CDR3nt: TGTGCCAGCAGCTTACCCACAAAGTCCACAGATACGCAGTATTTT